A single TCR beta chain is shown here with its context. The antigen remains unidentified. This record comes from a study of T cell responses to AZD1222 COVID-19 vaccine. Regarding the study as a whole: Elevations in Spike-specific TCR breadth and depth followed administration of two AZD1222 doses. Clonal diversity was possibly underestimated, and white British individuals and females predominated among donors.

The CDR3 totals 15 residues. Trimming removed 3 bases at V and 0 bases at J, with 11 bases between. Germline V CDR1 and CDR2: SNHLY, FYNNEI. The method was immunoSEQ multiplex PCR; TCRdb's version includes in-frame clones alone and lacks a portion of them. The data contain 80,000 to 100,000 clones, 70% to 90% of them singletons. This clonotype originated in an adult who received the AZD1222 COVID-19 vaccine. The V gene is TRBV2, the J gene TRBJ1-1, with D perhaps TRBD1 (6 bases). The material sequenced was peripheral blood, taken 28 days after the second AZD1222 dose. The CDR3 nucleotides are TGTGCCAGCAGTGAGTATAGGGGGTTGAACACTGAAGCTTTCTTT. Its protein is CASSEYRGLNTEAFF.